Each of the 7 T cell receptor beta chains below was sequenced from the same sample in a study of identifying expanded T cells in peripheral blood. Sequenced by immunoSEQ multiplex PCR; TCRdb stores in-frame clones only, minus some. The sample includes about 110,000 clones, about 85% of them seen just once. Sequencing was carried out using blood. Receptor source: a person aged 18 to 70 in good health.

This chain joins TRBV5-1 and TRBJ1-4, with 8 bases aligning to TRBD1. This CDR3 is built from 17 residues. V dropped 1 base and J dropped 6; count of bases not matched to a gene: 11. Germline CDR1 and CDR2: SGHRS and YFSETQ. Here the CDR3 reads CASSLNPEDRVYEKLFF. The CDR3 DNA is TGCGCCAGCAGCTTGAATCCCGAGGACAGGGTGTATGAAAAACTGTTTTTT.

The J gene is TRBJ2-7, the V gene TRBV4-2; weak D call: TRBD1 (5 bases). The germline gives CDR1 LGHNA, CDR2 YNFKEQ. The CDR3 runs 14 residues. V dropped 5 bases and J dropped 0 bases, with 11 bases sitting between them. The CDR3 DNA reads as TGTGCCAGCAGCTTTGGGGCTAGCTCCTACGAGCAGTACTTC. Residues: CASSFGASSYEQYF.

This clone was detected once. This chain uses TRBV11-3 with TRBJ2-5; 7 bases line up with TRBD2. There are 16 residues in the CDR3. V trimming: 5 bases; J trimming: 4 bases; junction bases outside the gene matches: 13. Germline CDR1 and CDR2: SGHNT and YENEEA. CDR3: CASSPRIGGMAETQYF. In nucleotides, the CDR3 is TGTGCCAGCAGCCCACGGATCGGGGGGATGGCAGAGACCCAGTACTTC.

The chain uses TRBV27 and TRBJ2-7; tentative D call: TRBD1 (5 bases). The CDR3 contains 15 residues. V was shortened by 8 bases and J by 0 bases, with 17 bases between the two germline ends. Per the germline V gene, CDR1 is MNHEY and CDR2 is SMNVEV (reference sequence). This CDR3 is CASHGQGNYSYEQYF. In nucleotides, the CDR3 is TGTGCCAGCCATGGCCAGGGAAATTACTCCTACGAGCAGTACTTC.

The CDR3 spells CASSPQGVDQPQHF. As DNA, the CDR3 is TGTGCCAGCAGCCCCCAGGGGGTTGATCAGCCCCAGCATTTT. V is TRBV28 and J is TRBJ1-5, with 7 bases that match TRBD1. V shed 6 bases, J shed 5 bases, and the junction held 7 bases outside the gene matches. The germline V gene has CDR1 MDHEN and CDR2 SYDVKM. The CDR3 extends over 14 amino acids.

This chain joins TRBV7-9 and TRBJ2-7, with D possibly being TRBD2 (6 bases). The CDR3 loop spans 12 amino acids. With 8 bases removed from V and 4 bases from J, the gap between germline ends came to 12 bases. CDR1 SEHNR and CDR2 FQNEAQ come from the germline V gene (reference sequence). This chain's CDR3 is CASDFAGYEQYF. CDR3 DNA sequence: TGTGCCAGCGATTTTGCGGGATACGAGCAGTACTTC.

Here the CDR3 DNA reads TGTGCCATCAGTGAGCCAGGAGGGAACACCGGGGAGCTGTTTTTT. Protein product: CAISEPGGNTGELFF. V usage is TRBV10-3 and J usage is TRBJ2-2, with D perhaps matching TRBD2 (5 bases). There are 15 residues in the CDR3. V lost 2 bases and J lost 1, with 8 bases in between. CDR1 and CDR2 from the germline V gene are ENHRY and SYGVKD.